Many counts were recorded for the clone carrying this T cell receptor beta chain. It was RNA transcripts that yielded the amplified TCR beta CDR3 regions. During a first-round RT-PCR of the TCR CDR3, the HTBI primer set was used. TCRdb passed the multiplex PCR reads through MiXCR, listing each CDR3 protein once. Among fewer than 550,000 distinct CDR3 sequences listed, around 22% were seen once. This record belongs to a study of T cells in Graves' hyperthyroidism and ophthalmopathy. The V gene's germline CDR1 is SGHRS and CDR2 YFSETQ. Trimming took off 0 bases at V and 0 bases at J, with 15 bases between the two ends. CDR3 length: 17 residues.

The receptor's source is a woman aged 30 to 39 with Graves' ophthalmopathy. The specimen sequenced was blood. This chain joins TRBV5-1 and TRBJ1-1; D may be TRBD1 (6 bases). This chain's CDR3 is CASSLAGGWEVNTEAFF. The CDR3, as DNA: TGCGCCAGCAGCTTGGCCGGGGGCTGGGAGGTGAACACTGAAGCTTTCTTT.